This T cell receptor (beta chain) is from a study of immune evolution from preneoplasia to lung adenocarcinoma. Study-wide results and caveats: Normal lung had the highest top T cell clone frequencies.

The assay was immunoSEQ multiplex PCR, and TCRdb's table has in-frame clones only and misses some. The sample consists of 7,000 to 9,000 clones, roughly 83% of them appearing once. The CDR3 has 15 residues. Germline values: CDR1 LNHDA, CDR2 SQIVND (reference sequence). V lost 3 bases and J lost 0, with 9 bases in between. Each case's diagnosis was confirmed by two pathologists on H&E. After pathologic assessment, macro-dissection selected premalignant or tumor cells for extraction. Points on this clone: Its antigen is not identified.

The clonotype originates from a person aged 40 to 49 with lung adenocarcinoma. The genes are TRBV19 and TRBJ1-3; D possibly corresponds to TRBD1 (6 bases). Source material: FFPE invasive lung adenocarcinoma tissue. This CDR3 reads CASSISRGSGNTIYF. DNA for the CDR3: TGTGCCAGTAGTATCTCCAGGGGCTCTGGAAACACCATATATTTT.